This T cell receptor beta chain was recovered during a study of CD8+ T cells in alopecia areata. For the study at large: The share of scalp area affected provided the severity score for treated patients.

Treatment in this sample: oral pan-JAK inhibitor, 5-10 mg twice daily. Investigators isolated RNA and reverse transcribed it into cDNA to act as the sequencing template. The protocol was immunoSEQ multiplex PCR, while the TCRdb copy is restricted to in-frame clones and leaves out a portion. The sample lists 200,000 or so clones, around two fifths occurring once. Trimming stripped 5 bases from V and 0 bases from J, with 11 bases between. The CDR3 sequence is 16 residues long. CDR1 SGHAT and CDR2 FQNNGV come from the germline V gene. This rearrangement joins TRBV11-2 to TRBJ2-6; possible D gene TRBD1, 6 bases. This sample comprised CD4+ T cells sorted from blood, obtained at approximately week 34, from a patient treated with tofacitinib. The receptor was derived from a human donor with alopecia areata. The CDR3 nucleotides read TGTGCCAGCAGCCGACTACAGGGCTCTGGGGCCAACGTCCTGACTTTC. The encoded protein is CASSRLQGSGANVLTF.